This T cell receptor beta chain was obtained from a study of T cells expressing NK-cell markers (TCRdb year 2020). A note on the overall study: TCR beta-chain repertoires were profiled in sorted CD3+CD56+NKG2C+, CD3+CD56+NKG2C- and CD3+CD56-NKG2C+ T-cell subsets from eight donors. Randomly selected healthy volunteers, three men and five women, were used as the eight sequenced donors. The libraries were sequenced on Illumina HiSeq 2000/2500, MiSeq or NextSeq, producing 2 x 150 bp reads. Of the eight sequenced donors, seven were found to be HCMV-seropositive and one was found to be HCMV-seronegative. Findings and caveats that apply to the study as a whole: It remained unclear whether the expanded NKG2C-expressing T cell clones were specific for HCMV antigens. In a handful of donors, the dominant CD3+CD56+NKG2C+ clonotypes were found to rank among the top 10 CD8+ clonotypes and to make up about 1.0-7.0% of CD8+ T cells. Those dominant clonotypes were again the most abundant among CD3+CD56-NKG2C+ cells in a few donors, at about 25-60.1%.

As concerns this clonotype: The antigen it recognizes is unknown.

TCRdb lists the instrument as Illumina HiSeq 2000. The TCR beta cDNA libraries were made using 5'RACE template switching, a step that added both a universal primer site and unique molecular identifiers. cDNA synthesis was primed from the TCR beta constant segment, followed by two successive PCR amplification steps. The study's own analysis went as follows. MIGEC was used to demultiplex reads and group the reads by UMI, and MiTCR was used to assemble and quantify clonotypes. Only TCR cDNA sequences supported by at least two reads were kept to exclude erroneous sequences. The tcR package was used for downstream repertoire analysis, with clonotypes matched between fractions based on CDR3 nucleotide sequence plus V segment. Antigen specificity was annotated against VDJdb with VDJmatch, allowing one amino acid substitution in CDR3. TCRdb reprocessed the reads, so every CDR3 protein sequence counts as one entry and DNA is not shown. The authors' filters were not applied to this entry. This sample's clone table shows 120,000 to 150,000 distinct CDR3 sequences. The ten largest make up around 10% of the sample.

HCMV serostatus was determined by detecting HCMV-specific IgG in serum with a commercial ELISA kit. Ficoll density gradient centrifugation was used to isolate peripheral blood mononuclear cells from blood. The CDR3 has 12 amino acids, counting the end cysteine and phenylalanine. Nucleotide data are not available. From the germline V gene (reference sequence), CDR1 is SEHNR and CDR2 is FQNEAQ. The source of this sequence is a man younger than 35 in good health. Donor details come from another sample of the same person, matched by shared clones. Sequenced sample: blood T cells: a sorted CD56 or NKG2C T cell subset, CD4+ or CD8+ T cells, or bulk PBMC T cells (not recorded which). The chain employs TRBV7-9 and TRBJ2-1; TCRdb indicates TRBD1, and absent DNA this call remains unverified. CDR3 region: CASRAGPREQFF. Supplemented by the reference TRBV7-9 and TRBJ2-1 proteins around the CDR3, the complete variable domain is DTGVSQNPRHKITKRGQNVTFRCDPISEHNRLYWYRQTLGQGPEFLTYFQNEAQLEKSRLLSDRFSAERPKGSFSTLEIQRTEQGDSAMYLCASRAGPREQFFGPGTRLTVL.